This T cell receptor (beta chain) was found in a study of molecular identifiers for immune sequencing clone quantification. This clonotype was seen ten or more times. MiXCR, applied by TCRdb to the PCR reads, yields one record per CDR3 protein. The sample lists about half a million distinct CDR3 sequences, 20% to 25% seen once, with approximately 0.84% in the top ten. The TCR was taken from a human donor in good health. Some libraries in this study had Jurkat cell RNA spiked in. The source material was naive CD8+ T cells from blood, with Jurkat cell RNA spiked in. Regarding subset: FACS-sorted CD8+CD4-CCR7+CD45RA+ naive T cells.

The CDR3 sequence is CSALRGPGTGELFF. In nucleotides, the CDR3 is TGCAGCGCCCTCAGGGGGCCCGGCACCGGGGAGCTGTTTTTT. This sequence joins TRBV29-1 and TRBJ2-2; 8 bases are a match to TRBD1. J was trimmed by 4 bases and V by 7 bases; bases with no gene match: 8. The germline V gene has CDR1 SQVTM and CDR2 ANQGSEA. CDR3 size: 14 residues.